A single sample gave rise to the 28 T cell receptor beta chains below, sequenced in a study of control samples from healthy donors and cancer patients. Clones were sequenced by immunoSEQ multiplex PCR, and TCRdb holds only the in-frame ones, with some missing. This sample has 100,000 or so clones, with around nine tenths found just once. Sequencing used blood. The receptors stem from a man aged 25 to 45 in good health.

The chain links TRBV4-3 to TRBJ2-3; unclear D gene. V was pared by 1 base and J by 0 bases, with 11 bases between. The CDR3 is made up of 16 amino acids. CDR1 and CDR2 (germline): LGHNA, YSLEER. CDR3 nucleotide sequence: TGCGCCAGCAGCCAAGGCCTGCCTCCTAGCACAGATACGCAGTATTTT. This sequence encodes CASSQGLPPSTDTQYF.

The chain carries TRBV5-4 and TRBJ2-1; 10 bases are shared with TRBD2. The CDR3 totals 17 residues. The germline V gene encodes CDR1 SGHNT and CDR2 YYREEE (reference sequence). The trim removed 4 bases at V and 6 bases at J, leaving 13 bases unmatched. CDR3 nucleotide sequence: TGTGCCAGCAGCGGACCTAGGGAAGTAGCGGGAGGCAATGAGCAGTTCTTC. As protein: CASSGPREVAGGNEQFF.

The chain employs TRBV29-1 and TRBJ2-2, with D tentatively TRBD1 (6 bases). The CDR3 is 13 residues long. Germline V gene sequence: CDR1 SQVTM, CDR2 ANQGSEA. V lost 4 bases, J lost 2 bases, and 8 bases lay in between. The chain's CDR3 is CSVGDINTGELFF. The CDR3, as DNA: TGCAGCGTTGGGGACATTAACACCGGGGAGCTGTTTTTT.

This sequence joins TRBV15 and TRBJ2-1; possible D gene TRBD2, 8 bases. CDR1 is LNHNV, CDR2 YYDKDF, per germline (reference sequence). This CDR3 has 16 amino acids. Trimming left V 3 bases short and J 9 bases short, with 21 bases between. This CDR3 is CATSRGGGQGVSEQFF. The DNA of the CDR3 is TGTGCCACCAGCAGGGGCGGGGGGCAGGGGGTGAGTGAGCAGTTCTTC.

The chain has TRBV19 and TRBJ1-2; 11 positions agree with TRBD1. The length of the CDR3 is 15 residues. Trimming took 3 bases from V and 8 from J; bases not matched to a gene: 8. The germline V gene has CDR1 LNHDA and CDR2 SQIVND (reference sequence). CDR3 residues: CASSIPGQGANGYTF. CDR3 in DNA: TGTGCCAGTAGTATTCCCGGACAGGGGGCTAACGGCTACACCTTC.

The rearrangement joins TRBV7-9 to TRBJ2-5; 11 bases agree with TRBD1. The V and J ends lost 4 bases and 4 bases, in that order; junction bases with no gene match: 11. Germline assignment: CDR1 SEHNR and CDR2 FQNEAQ (reference sequence). This CDR3 has 17 amino acids. In DNA form, the CDR3 reads TGTGCCAGCAGCTCGACTCACCGGACAGGGGGCGGAGAGACCCAGTACTTC. Translating it yields CASSSTHRTGGGETQYF.

The rearrangement uses TRBV6-5 and TRBJ2-1; no clear D gene. Per germline, CDR1 MNHEY and CDR2 SVGAGI. V was shortened by 6 bases and J by 0 bases, with 12 bases between the two germline ends. This CDR3 region has 15 residues. CDR3 in DNA: TGTGCCAGCAGAGGTCGTGCTAGCTCCTACAATGAGCAGTTCTTC. The encoded protein is CASRGRASSYNEQFF.

The V call is TRBV5-1, the J call TRBJ2-5; TRBD2 is a possible D gene (5 bases). Per germline, CDR1 SGHRS and CDR2 YFSETQ. Trimming removed 4 bases at V and 4 bases at J, with 14 bases between. The CDR3 runs 14 residues. The DNA of the CDR3 is TGCGCCAGCAGCCAAAACCCCGCGGGAGAGACCCAGTACTTC. It specifies CASSQNPAGETQYF.

The V gene is TRBV27, the J gene TRBJ1-2, with TRBD1 as a possible D gene (5 bases). The ends were cut back, 2 bases at V and 4 bases at J, with 11 bases in the middle. This CDR3 is 14 amino acids long. Germline CDR1 is MNHEY and CDR2 is SMNVEV (reference sequence). The CDR3 reads CASSLRGGPYGYTF. The CDR3 DNA sequence: TGTGCCAGCAGTTTACGGGGGGGACCCTATGGCTACACCTTC.

The chain combines TRBV30 with TRBJ1-2, with 7 nucleotides matching TRBD1. Trimming took 3 bases from V and 3 from J; bases not matched to a gene: 7. Germline loops: CDR1 GTSNPN, CDR2 SVGIG (reference sequence). The CDR3 is made up of 14 amino acids. The DNA of the CDR3 is TGTGCCTGGAGCACAGGGGTGGGAGACTATGGCTACACCTTC. Translated, it gives CAWSTGVGDYGYTF.

The J gene is TRBJ1-4, the V gene TRBV3-1 (or the pseudogene TRBV3-2), with TRBD1 as a possible D gene (5 bases). The CDR3 loop spans 15 amino acids. V was clipped by 2 bases and J by 6 bases, with 13 bases between them. Germline CDR1 is LGHDT and CDR2 is YNNKEL (reference sequence). This CDR3 is CASSQSPGGDEKLFF. The CDR3 DNA is TGTGCCAGCAGCCAAAGCCCCGGGGGGGATGAAAAACTGTTTTTT.

The genes are TRBV19 and TRBJ2-5; 8 bases align to TRBD1. Germline V gene data show CDR1 as LNHDA and CDR2 as SQIVND (reference sequence). CDR3 size: 15 residues. The V and J ends lost 2 bases and 2 bases, in that order; junction bases with no gene match: 4. The CDR3 DNA is TGTGCCAGTAGTATATACAGGGGGTATCAAGAGACCCAGTACTTC. Translation gives CASSIYRGYQETQYF. The whole variable domain, remainder taken from reference TRBV19 and TRBJ2-5, is DGGITQSPKYLFRKEGQNVTLSCEQNLNHDAMYWYRQDPGQGLRLIYYSQIVNDFQKGDIAEGYSVSREKKESFPLTVTSAQKNPTAFYLCASSIYRGYQETQYFGPGTRLLVL.

V gene TRBV6-5 combines with J gene TRBJ1-1; D gene ambiguous. This CDR3 spans 11 amino acids. In germline, CDR1 is MNHEY, CDR2 SVGAGI. The V end lost 0 bases, the J end lost 9 bases, and 5 bases lay between the germline ends. The CDR3: CASSYSNKAFF. The CDR3 coding sequence is TGTGCCAGCAGTTACTCCAATAAAGCTTTCTTT.

V gene TRBV14 combines with J gene TRBJ2-1, with D tentatively TRBD1 or TRBD2 (5 bases each). Germline V gene sequence: CDR1 SGHDN, CDR2 FVKESK. The CDR3 loop spans 14 amino acids. V lost 3 bases to trimming and J lost 6 bases, with 12 bases between them. CDR3 region: CASSQSYGGNEQFF. CDR3 DNA: TGTGCCAGCAGCCAGTCCTATGGGGGCAATGAGCAGTTCTTC.

This chain connects TRBV5-1 to TRBJ1-2, with D unresolved. This CDR3 has 13 amino acids. The germline V gene encodes CDR1 SGHRS and CDR2 YFSETQ. V was shortened by 5 bases and J by 4 bases, with 12 bases between the two germline ends. DNA for the CDR3: TGCGCCAGCAGACCTGACGGGTCCTATGGCTACACCTTC. This encodes CASRPDGSYGYTF.

This sequence joins TRBV27 and TRBJ2-7, with TRBD1 identical over 9 bases. Unmatched junction bases numbered 9, after V lost 2 bases and J lost 1 base. The germline CDR1 and CDR2 sequences are MNHEY and SMNVEV (reference sequence). The CDR3 sequence is 17 residues long. CDR3 DNA sequence: TGTGCCAGCAGTTTAAGTGGGGGGACAGGGCCATCCTACGAGCAGTACTTC. It is translated as CASSLSGGTGPSYEQYF.

The V gene is TRBV9, the J gene TRBJ2-1; D remains unclear. Germline CDR1 and CDR2: SGDLS and YYNGEE. The ends were cut back, 4 bases at V and 9 bases at J, with 17 bases in the middle. CDR3 size: 14 residues. The CDR3 sequence: CASSPSPPPSEQFF. Written as DNA, the CDR3 is TGTGCCAGCAGCCCCAGTCCCCCCCCGAGTGAGCAGTTCTTC.

The chain recombines TRBV11-2 with TRBJ1-2, with a tentative D call TRBD1 (5 bases). The CDR3 consists of 15 residues. Trimming removed 7 bases from V and 4 bases from J, with 19 bases in between. Per the germline V gene, CDR1 is SGHAT and CDR2 is FQNNGV. CDR3 nucleotides: TGTGCCAGCAAAACCGGGGCAGGGCAGTCCTATGGCTACACCTTC. Its protein is CASKTGAGQSYGYTF.

The chain is built from TRBV7-8 and TRBJ2-7; TRBD1 might be the D (6 bases). CDR1 is SGHVS, CDR2 FQNEAQ, per germline. This CDR3 has 15 amino acids. The V end was cut by 6 bases, the J end by 6 bases, with 21 bases between. The CDR3 DNA reads as TGTGCCAGCAGTCCAACTTCAGGGGCCTTGGGCGAGCAGTACGTC. Translated, it gives CASSPTSGALGEQYV.

The chain uses TRBV5-6 and TRBJ1-5; D gene uncertain. The germline V gene has CDR1 SGHDT and CDR2 YYEEEE. V was trimmed by 3 bases and J by 8 bases, leaving 18 bases between them. The CDR3 is 15 amino acids. CDR3 sequence reads: CASSSMVDTEKPQHF. The CDR3 nucleotides are TGTGCCAGCAGCTCAATGGTCGACACCGAAAAGCCCCAGCATTTT.

This clone was recorded once. The chain carries TRBV18 and TRBJ2-7, with D possibly being TRBD1 (5 bases). Between the trimmed V and J ends, which lost 2 bases and 5 bases, there was a span of 22 bases. Germline loops: CDR1 KGHSH, CDR2 LQKENI. The CDR3 runs 17 residues. The CDR3 sequence: CASSPYRWEGDGDEQYF. For the CDR3, the DNA is TGTGCCAGCTCACCATATCGTTGGGAAGGGGATGGGGACGAGCAGTACTTC.

The chain carries TRBV25-1 and TRBJ2-5, with 15 bases lining up with TRBD2. This CDR3 is 18 amino acids long. Germline CDR1 and CDR2: MGHDK and SYGVNS. With 7 bases clipped from V and 2 bases from J, the junction kept 11 bases outside the gene matches. The CDR3 nucleotides are TGTGCCAGCACGCGTCCCGGGACTAGCGGGGGGACTCAAGAGACCCAGTACTTC. Its translation is CASTRPGTSGGTQETQYF. The whole variable domain, filled in from reference TRBV25-1 and TRBJ2-5, reads EADIYQTPRYLVIGTGKKITLECSQTMGHDKMYWYQQDPGMELHLIHYSYGVNSTEKGDLSSESTVSRIRTEHFPLTLESARPSHTSQYLCASTRPGTSGGTQETQYFGPGTRLLVL.

This clone has only one observation. The chain carries TRBV25-1 and TRBJ1-6; no definite D call. This CDR3 region has 13 residues. V dropped 0 bases and J dropped 8 bases, with 5 bases sitting between them. The germline CDR1 and CDR2 sequences are MGHDK and SYGVNS. The CDR3, as DNA: TGTGCCAGCAGTGAATATGAGTATTCACCCCTCCACTTT. Translation: CASSEYEYSPLHF.

The rearrangement joins TRBV6-5 to TRBJ2-7; no clear D. CDR3 length equals 16 residues. The germline gives CDR1 MNHEY, CDR2 SVGAGI. The V gene lost 0 bases and the J gene lost 2 bases, with 14 bases spanning the gap. Here the CDR3 DNA reads TGTGCCAGCAGTTACTCGAATCCCCAGATAACCTACGAGCAGTACTTC. Encoded protein: CASSYSNPQITYEQYF.

This rearrangement joins TRBV2 to TRBJ1-6; TRBD1 matches at 7 bases. The V and J ends lost 7 bases and 9 bases, in that order; junction bases with no gene match: 12. There are 15 residues in the CDR3. From germline, CDR1 is SNHLY and CDR2 FYNNEI. In DNA, the CDR3 is TGTGCCAGCATCCCTGGGGGACAGAAAAGTTCACCCCTCCACTTT. Translation: CASIPGGQKSSPLHF.

The V and J genes are TRBV18 and TRBJ1-1; TRBD1 matches 7 bases. Germline CDR1 is KGHSH and CDR2 is LQKENI. V shed 1 base and J 7 bases; nucleotides not matched to a gene: 6. CDR3 length equals 14 residues. CDR3 coding DNA: TGTGCCAGCTCACCACAGTTACAGGGGCTTGAAGCTTTCTTT. This codes for CASSPQLQGLEAFF.

The genes are TRBV14 and TRBJ2-3, with 8 bases identical to TRBD2. CDR3 size: 17 residues. With V trimmed by 3 bases and J by 5 bases, 13 bases remained unmatched. CDR1 and CDR2 (germline): SGHDN, FVKESK. DNA of the CDR3: TGTGCCAGCAGCCAGCTTTGGCGGGGGGCAGAGGGAGATACGCAGTATTTT. Translating it yields CASSQLWRGAEGDTQYF.

CDR3 sequence reads: CAWSVGGPNEQFF. The CDR3 bases are TGTGCCTGGAGTGTGGGGGGGCCGAATGAGCAGTTCTTC. The chain links TRBV30 to TRBJ2-1, with D perhaps TRBD2 (7 bases). Germline CDR1 GTSNPN, CDR2 SVGIG (reference sequence). The V end was cut by 0 bases, the J end by 7 bases, with 10 bases between. This CDR3 has 13 residues. Using reference TRBV30 and TRBJ2-1 for the parts outside the CDR3, the full variable domain is SQTIHQWPATLVQPVGSPLSLECTVEGTSNPNLYWYRQAAGRGLQLLFYSVGIGQISSEVPQNLSASRPQDRQFILSSKKLLLSDSGFYLCAWSVGGPNEQFFGPGTRLTVL.